The clone carrying this T cell receptor (beta chain) was detected many times. What it binds is not known. These data are taken from a study of read filtering for tumor transcriptome and immune sequencing. For the study at large: The cohort had over 16 men and approximately 13 women aged about 45 to 80, mean about 66 years. Study findings and constraints: The sorted CD138-negative fraction was a mixed bone marrow immune population, not purified T cells.

This library used 300 to 500 ng RNA and molecular barcoded adaptors spanning alpha/delta and beta/gamma chains. Using its own MiXCR run on the reads, TCRdb lists one record per CDR3 protein. The sample has about 130,000 distinct CDR3 sequences; 10% to 15% are singletons. Trimming at V came to 6 bases and at J to 7 bases, leaving 3 bases not matched to a gene. CDR1 and CDR2 from the germline V gene are MDHEN and SYDVKM. This CDR3 spans 14 amino acids. The clonotype comes from a donor at least 40 years old with multiple myeloma. V gene TRBV28 combines with J gene TRBJ1-6; 10 bases fit TRBD1. The sequencing sample was made of a population of CD138-negative cells sorted from bone marrow. CDR3 protein: CASSRGQGNSPLHF. The DNA for the CDR3 is TGTGCCAGCAGCCGGGGACAGGGGAATTCACCCCTCCACTTT.